What follows is one TCR beta chain and its context. Its antigen is undetermined. This entry is derived from a study of CD8 T cells in Susac syndrome. About the study: Active disease was present in about six of the sequenced Susac syndrome patients, and remission in about eight. Study-level results: CD4+ T cell repertoires in Susac syndrome lacked clonal expansion.

TCR beta sequencing was performed on blood CD8+ and CD4+ T cells. RNA, at roughly 0.45 to 1 ug, was reverse transcribed with random hexamers. An immunoSEQ multiplex PCR amplified TCR beta CDR3 over 54 Vbeta and 13 Jbeta. TCRdb recomputed calls from the immunoSEQ multiplex PCR reads with MiXCR, one row per CDR3 protein. Of about 240,000 distinct CDR3 sequences detected, approximately 95% appear once; the ten largest clones hold roughly 0.1%. Trimming took 4 bases from V and 5 from J, leaving 18 bases between them. Germline lookup yields CDR1 KGHSH and CDR2 LQKENI. The CDR3 runs 15 residues. This clonotype originated in a human donor with Susac syndrome. J is TRBJ2-7 and V is TRBV18; possibly TRBD1 for D (6 bases). The specimen was CD4+ T cells from PBMCs. The CDR3, as DNA: TGTGCCAGCTCACTTACCCGACAGGCCGGGGACGAGCAGTACTTC. Translation gives CASSLTRQAGDEQYF.